Below, 25 T cell receptor beta chains from the same sample are listed, as sequenced in a study of blood T cell repertoires in COVID-19. The table came from immunoSEQ multiplex PCR; TCRdb's copy has only in-frame clones and leaves some out. The table lists 95,000 to 150,000 clones, 90% of them singletons. Sequencing was carried out using peripheral blood. Source of these receptors: a woman aged 55-69 years with COVID-19, enrolled during active disease.

The chain has TRBV6-5 and TRBJ2-1, with D maybe TRBD2 (6 bases). Per the germline V gene, CDR1 is MNHEY and CDR2 is SVGAGI. CDR3 length equals 16 residues. V was pared by 0 bases and J by 1 base, with 10 bases between. The CDR3 DNA reads as TGTGCCAGCAGTTACTCGCTAGCGCAATCCTACAATGAGCAGTTCTTC. This translates into CASSYSLAQSYNEQFF.

J is TRBJ1-1 and V is TRBV5-1; D is ambiguous. Germline-derived CDR1 and CDR2 are SGHRS and YFSETQ. Trimming took off 0 bases at V and 3 bases at J, with 21 bases between the two ends. This CDR3 is built from 18 residues. In nucleotides, the CDR3 is TGCGCCAGCAGCTTGGGCCGGCAATCGCGGGGAAGGGACACTGAAGCTTTCTTT. The encoded protein is CASSLGRQSRGRDTEAFF.

The rearrangement links TRBV6-5 to TRBJ2-7, with 8 bases lining up with TRBD1. Germline V CDR1 and CDR2: MNHEY, SVGAGI. The CDR3 covers 15 residues. V lost 0 bases and J lost 3; bases outside the gene matches: 4. The CDR3 sequence is CASSYSSQGDYEQYF. The CDR3 DNA is TGTGCCAGCAGTTACTCTTCACAGGGGGACTACGAGCAGTACTTC.

This chain uses TRBV27 with TRBJ2-7; possibly TRBD2 for D (6 bases). The germline V gene encodes CDR1 MNHEY and CDR2 SMNVEV (reference sequence). CDR3 size: 14 residues. Trimming shortened V by 3 bases and J by 0 bases, and 9 bases separated the two germline ends. The CDR3 DNA follows: TGTGCCAGCAGTTTGGGGCGGGGCTCCTACGAGCAGTACTTC. Its translation is CASSLGRGSYEQYF.

The table lists this clone with a few counts. J is TRBJ1-2 and V is TRBV6-2 or TRBV6-3, with 9 bases lining up with TRBD1. Germline CDR1 and CDR2: MNHEY and SVGEGT. Germline trimming cut 4 bases from V and 8 bases from J; bases unmatched to any gene: 11. The CDR3 contains 15 residues. The DNA for the CDR3 is TGTGCCAGCAGTTTGCCACAGGGGGCGAGACTCGGCTACACCTTC. It is translated as CASSLPQGARLGYTF.

The V call is TRBV5-4, the J call TRBJ1-3, with no clear D. The V gene's germline CDR1 is SGHNT and CDR2 YYREEE (reference sequence). V was trimmed by 2 bases and J by 0 bases, leaving 9 bases between them. CDR3 length equals 15 residues. CDR3 sequence reads: CASSFDSNSGNTIYF. For the CDR3, the DNA is TGTGCCAGCAGCTTTGACTCCAACTCTGGAAACACCATATATTTT. The full variable domain, with the rest looked up from reference TRBV5-4 and TRBJ1-3, is ETGVTQSPTHLIKTRGQQVTLRCSSQSGHNTVSWYQQALGQGPQFIFQYYREEENGRGNFPPRFSGLQFPNYSSELNVNALELDDSALYLCASSFDSNSGNTIYFGEGSWLTVV.

V and J are TRBV9 and TRBJ2-7, with 9 bases identical to TRBD1. Per germline, CDR1 SGDLS and CDR2 YYNGEE. With 3 bases clipped from V and 6 bases from J, the junction kept 7 bases outside the gene matches. The CDR3 is made up of 14 amino acids. The DNA of the CDR3 is TGTGCCAGCAGCGAGGGGACAGGGCAATCCGAGCAGTACTTC. It encodes CASSEGTGQSEQYF.

This clone has just a few counts. The chain combines TRBV5-1 with TRBJ1-5, with D possibly matching TRBD1 (5 bases). The germline V gene has CDR1 SGHRS and CDR2 YFSETQ. The CDR3 runs 13 residues. V was shortened by 4 bases and J by 5 bases, with 10 bases between the two germline ends. CDR3 sequence (DNA): TGCGCCAGCAGCCCGGGACTGGATCAGCCCCAGCATTTT. Translated: CASSPGLDQPQHF.

The V and J genes are TRBV7-8 and TRBJ1-1; maybe TRBD1 (5 bases). The germline V gene encodes CDR1 SGHVS and CDR2 FQNEAQ. The ends were cut back, 7 bases at V and 4 bases at J, with 13 bases in the middle. CDR3 size: 13 residues. CDR3 sequence (DNA): TGTGCCAGCATGGGGGGGATCGGCACTGAAGCTTTCTTT. As protein: CASMGGIGTEAFF.

This sequence joins TRBV12-3 or TRBV12-4 and TRBJ2-1; a weak D match, TRBD2 (6 bases). This CDR3 region has 13 residues. The V end was cut by 5 bases, the J end by 9 bases, with 14 bases between. The CDR3 coding sequence is TGTGCCAGCAGTGAACGGGGAGGTAGTGAGCAGTTCTTC. This codes for CASSERGGSEQFF.

The V call is TRBV18, the J call TRBJ2-7; 7 bases match TRBD2. The CDR3 has 14 residues. Looked up from germline, CDR1 is KGHSH and CDR2 is LQKENI. With V trimmed by 2 bases and J by 4 bases, 5 bases remained unmatched. In DNA, the CDR3 is TGTGCCAGCTCACCATGGAGGGAGGGTTACGAGCAGTACTTC. Encoded protein: CASSPWREGYEQYF.

The chain employs TRBV7-9 and TRBJ2-7; the D is unclear. The CDR3 extends over 13 amino acids. Germline CDR1 SEHNR, CDR2 FQNEAQ (reference sequence). V lost 1 base, J lost 4 bases, and 8 bases lay in between. The CDR3 spells CASSLDQTYEQYF. CDR3 bases: TGTGCCAGCAGCTTAGATCAAACTTACGAGCAGTACTTC. Together with reference TRBV7-9 and TRBJ2-7, the CDR3 gives the full variable domain: DTGVSQNPRHKITKRGQNVTFRCDPISEHNRLYWYRQTLGQGPEFLTYFQNEAQLEKSRLLSDRFSAERPKGSFSTLEIQRTEQGDSAMYLCASSLDQTYEQYFGPGTRLTVT.

This rearrangement joins TRBV11-2 to TRBJ2-1, with 7 bases aligning to TRBD2. Trimming at V came to 5 bases and at J to 0 bases, leaving 16 bases not matched to a gene. Germline CDR1 and CDR2: SGHAT and FQNNGV. The CDR3 covers 19 residues. CDR3 DNA: TGTGCCAGCAGCCCCCGACTGGCGGGGGTTCCCCCCTCCTACAATGAGCAGTTCTTC. Its protein is CASSPRLAGVPPSYNEQFF.

The chain links TRBV5-1 to TRBJ2-1, with TRBD2 identical over 10 bases. This CDR3 is 19 amino acids long. The germline V gene encodes CDR1 SGHRS and CDR2 YFSETQ. The junction had 13 bases not matched to a gene; V was cut back by 0 bases and J by 4 bases. CDR3 sequence: CASSLEVLASGGLYNEQFF. Written as DNA, the CDR3 is TGCGCCAGCAGCTTGGAGGTCTTGGCTAGCGGGGGCCTTTACAATGAGCAGTTCTTC.

The genes are TRBV6-5 and TRBJ2-5; D gene ambiguous. Germline V gene lookup returns CDR1 MNHEY and CDR2 SVGAGI. The V gene lost 5 bases and the J gene lost 9 bases, with 10 bases spanning the gap. There are 11 residues in the CDR3. The CDR3 loop reads CASSQRGPQYF. In DNA, the CDR3 is TGTGCCAGCAGTCAACGAGGTCCCCAGTACTTC.

The rearrangement uses TRBV15 and TRBJ1-4; maybe TRBD1 (5 bases). V lost 0 bases and J 4 bases, leaving 6 bases between the germline ends. Germline V gene lookup returns CDR1 LNHNV and CDR2 YYDKDF (reference sequence). The CDR3 is 14 amino acids. CDR3 sequence reads: CATSRDRVNEKLFF. CDR3 coding DNA: TGTGCCACCAGCAGAGACAGGGTTAATGAAAAACTGTTTTTT.

This sequence joins TRBV18 and TRBJ1-5; the match to TRBD1 covers 7 bases. This CDR3 is built from 14 residues. Trimming removed 3 bases from V and 4 bases from J; junction bases left unmatched: 3. The germline V gene encodes CDR1 KGHSH and CDR2 LQKENI. The CDR3 spells CASSPTDRNQPQHF. In DNA, the CDR3 is TGTGCCAGCTCACCTACGGACAGGAATCAGCCCCAGCATTTT.

This clone has just one count. The DNA of the CDR3 is TGTGCCAGCAGACAGACAGGGGGGGTCTATGGCTACACCTTC. Translating it yields CASRQTGGVYGYTF. The rearrangement links TRBV6-5 to TRBJ1-2; 9 bases are shared with TRBD1. This CDR3 is 14 amino acids long. Germline V lookup: CDR1 MNHEY, CDR2 SVGAGI. The V and J ends lost 6 bases and 4 bases, in that order; junction bases with no gene match: 6.

This chain uses TRBV19 with TRBJ2-6; D might be TRBD2 (6 bases). V lost 3 bases to trimming and J lost 0 bases, with 15 bases between them. CDR3 length: 18 residues. Germline values: CDR1 LNHDA, CDR2 SQIVND (reference sequence). The CDR3 protein is CASSILGLPSSGANVLTF. The CDR3 nucleotides read TGTGCCAGTAGTATTCTGGGACTCCCGAGCTCTGGGGCCAACGTCCTGACTTTC.

The chain uses TRBV5-4 and TRBJ2-3; the match to TRBD2 covers 10 bases. J lost 0 bases, V lost 4 bases, and 5 bases had no gene match. Germline V gene sequence: CDR1 SGHNT, CDR2 YYREEE (reference sequence). This CDR3 comprises 16 residues. CDR3 region: CASSLLAGFSTDTQYF. The DNA of the CDR3 is TGTGCCAGCAGCCTACTAGCGGGGTTTAGCACAGATACGCAGTATTTT. Full variable domain (missing parts from reference TRBV5-4 and TRBJ2-3): ETGVTQSPTHLIKTRGQQVTLRCSSQSGHNTVSWYQQALGQGPQFIFQYYREEENGRGNFPPRFSGLQFPNYSSELNVNALELDDSALYLCASSLLAGFSTDTQYFGPGTRLTVL.

This clone was counted a single time. The chain has TRBV5-4 and TRBJ2-7, with 9 positions matching TRBD1. Germline lookup yields CDR1 SGHNT and CDR2 YYREEE (reference sequence). The J segment lost 3 bases and the V segment lost 4 bases, leaving 5 bases of the junction unmatched. CDR3 length: 14 residues. DNA of the CDR3: TGTGCCAGCAGCGGGGACAGGGATTTCTACGAGCAGTACTTC. Amino acids: CASSGDRDFYEQYF.

The chain uses TRBV5-8 and TRBJ1-1; unclear D gene. Trimming took 2 bases from V and 3 from J, leaving 14 bases between them. The CDR3 is 15 amino acids. Germline-derived CDR1 and CDR2 are SGHTS and YDEGEE. CDR3: CASSFSPGGYTEAFF. DNA of the CDR3: TGTGCCAGCAGCTTTTCCCCAGGTGGTTACACTGAAGCTTTCTTT. Drawing the rest from reference TRBV5-8 and TRBJ1-1, the complete variable domain is EAGVTQSPTHLIKTRGQQATLRCSPISGHTSVYWYQQALGLGLQFLLWYDEGEERNRGNFPPRFSGRQFPNYSSELNVNALELEDSALYLCASSFSPGGYTEAFFGQGTRLTVV.

This CDR3 is CASSPYGGEFTDTQYF. The CDR3 DNA is TGTGCCAGTAGCCCCTATGGGGGGGAATTCACAGATACGCAGTATTTT. The genes are TRBV19 and TRBJ2-3; 7 bases line up with TRBD2. V gave up 6 bases and J gave up 2 bases; unmatched junction bases: 11. Germline assignment: CDR1 LNHDA and CDR2 SQIVND (reference sequence). CDR3 size: 16 residues.

This sequence joins TRBV6-1 and TRBJ1-2, with no clear D. V was trimmed by 0 bases and J by 4 bases, leaving 9 bases between them. The CDR3 is 14 amino acids. Germline V CDR1 and CDR2: MNHNS, SASEGT. The CDR3 DNA sequence: TGTGCCAGCAGTGAAGCGAGGCGGTCCTATGGCTACACCTTC. This codes for CASSEARRSYGYTF.

This clone was counted between two and nine times. The rearrangement uses TRBV9 and TRBJ1-5; unclear D gene. Germline CDR1 is SGDLS and CDR2 is YYNGEE. The CDR3 covers 13 residues. The V end lost 4 bases, the J end lost 2 bases, and 7 bases lay between the germline ends. CDR3 DNA: TGTGCCAGCAGCCGAGAAGGCAATCAGCCCCAGCATTTT. Translation gives CASSREGNQPQHF. The complete variable domain, with remaining parts taken from reference TRBV9 and TRBJ1-5, reads DSGVTQTPKHLITATGQRVTLRCSPRSGDLSVYWYQQSLDQGLQFLIQYYNGEERAKGNILERFSAQQFPDLHSELNLSSLELGDSALYFCASSREGNQPQHFGDGTRLSIL.